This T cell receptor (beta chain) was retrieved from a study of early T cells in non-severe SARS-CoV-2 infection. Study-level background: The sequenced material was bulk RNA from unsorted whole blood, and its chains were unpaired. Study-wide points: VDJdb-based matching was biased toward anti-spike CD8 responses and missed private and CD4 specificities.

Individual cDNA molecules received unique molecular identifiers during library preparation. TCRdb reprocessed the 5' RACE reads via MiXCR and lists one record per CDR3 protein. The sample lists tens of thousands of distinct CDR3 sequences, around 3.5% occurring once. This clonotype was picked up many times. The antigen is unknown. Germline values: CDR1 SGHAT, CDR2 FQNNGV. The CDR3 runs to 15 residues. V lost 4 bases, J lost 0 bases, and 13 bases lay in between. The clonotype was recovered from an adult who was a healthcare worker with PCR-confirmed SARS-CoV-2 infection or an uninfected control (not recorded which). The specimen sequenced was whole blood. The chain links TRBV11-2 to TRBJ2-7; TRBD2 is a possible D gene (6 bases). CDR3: CASSSQPTSSYEQYF. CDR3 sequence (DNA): TGTGCCAGCAGCTCCCAACCGACTAGCTCCTACGAGCAGTACTTC.